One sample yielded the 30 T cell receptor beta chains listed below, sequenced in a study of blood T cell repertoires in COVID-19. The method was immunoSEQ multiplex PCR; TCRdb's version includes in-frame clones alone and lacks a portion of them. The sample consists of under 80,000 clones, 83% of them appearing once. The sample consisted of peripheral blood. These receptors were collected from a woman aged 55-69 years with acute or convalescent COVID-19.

Here the CDR3 DNA reads TGTGCCAGCAGCCAAGAAAGGCGGCTAACGGAAGCTTTCTTT. This gives the protein CASSQERRLTEAFF. This sequence joins TRBV14 and TRBJ1-1, with D unresolved. With 0 bases removed from V and 8 bases from J, the gap between germline ends came to 13 bases. The germline CDR1 and CDR2 sequences are SGHDN and FVKESK. The CDR3 runs 14 residues. Full variable domain (remainder filled in from reference TRBV14 and TRBJ1-1): EAGVTQFPSHSVIEKGQTVTLRCDPISGHDNLYWYRRVMGKEIKFLLHFVKESKQDESGMPNNRFLAERTGGTYSTLKVQPAELEDSGVYFCASSQERRLTEAFFGQGTRLTVV.

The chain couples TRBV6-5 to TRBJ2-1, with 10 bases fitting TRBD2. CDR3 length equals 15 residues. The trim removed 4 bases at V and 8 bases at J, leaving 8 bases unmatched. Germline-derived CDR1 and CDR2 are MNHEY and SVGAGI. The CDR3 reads CASSLLAGAPDEQFF. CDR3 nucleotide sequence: TGTGCCAGCAGTTTGCTAGCGGGGGCCCCCGATGAGCAGTTCTTC.

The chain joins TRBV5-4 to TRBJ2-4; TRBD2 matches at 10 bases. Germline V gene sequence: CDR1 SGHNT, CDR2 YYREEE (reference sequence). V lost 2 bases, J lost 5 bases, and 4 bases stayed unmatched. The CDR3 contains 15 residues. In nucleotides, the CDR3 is TGTGCCAGCAGCTTTAGCGGGGGGCCTCAAAACATTCAGTACTTC. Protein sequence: CASSFSGGPQNIQYF.

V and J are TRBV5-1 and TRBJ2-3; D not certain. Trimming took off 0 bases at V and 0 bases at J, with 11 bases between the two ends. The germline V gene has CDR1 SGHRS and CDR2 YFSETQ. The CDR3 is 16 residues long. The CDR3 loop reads CASSLDGTTSTDTQYF. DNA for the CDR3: TGCGCCAGCAGCTTGGACGGCACTACTAGCACAGATACGCAGTATTTT.

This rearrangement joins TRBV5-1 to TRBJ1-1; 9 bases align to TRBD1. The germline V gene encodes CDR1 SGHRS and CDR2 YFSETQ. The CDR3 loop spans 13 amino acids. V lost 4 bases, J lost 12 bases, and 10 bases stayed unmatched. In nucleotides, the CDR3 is TGCGCCAGCAGCCTCAGCGGACAGGGGATATCTTTCTTT. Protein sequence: CASSLSGQGISFF.

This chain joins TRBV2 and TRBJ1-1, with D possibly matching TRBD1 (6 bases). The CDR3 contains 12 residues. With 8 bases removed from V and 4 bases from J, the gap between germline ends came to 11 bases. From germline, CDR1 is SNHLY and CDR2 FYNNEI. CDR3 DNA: TGTGCCAGCGACCTGGGGGCCACTGAAGCTTTCTTT. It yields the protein CASDLGATEAFF.

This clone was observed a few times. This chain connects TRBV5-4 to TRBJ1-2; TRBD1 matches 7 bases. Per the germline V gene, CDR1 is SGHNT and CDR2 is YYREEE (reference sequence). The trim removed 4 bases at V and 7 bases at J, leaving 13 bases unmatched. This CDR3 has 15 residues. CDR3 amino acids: CASSRIQQGTGGYTF. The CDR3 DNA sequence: TGTGCCAGCAGCCGAATACAACAGGGGACGGGTGGCTACACCTTC. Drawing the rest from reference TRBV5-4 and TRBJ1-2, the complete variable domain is ETGVTQSPTHLIKTRGQQVTLRCSSQSGHNTVSWYQQALGQGPQFIFQYYREEENGRGNFPPRFSGLQFPNYSSELNVNALELDDSALYLCASSRIQQGTGGYTFGSGTRLTVV.

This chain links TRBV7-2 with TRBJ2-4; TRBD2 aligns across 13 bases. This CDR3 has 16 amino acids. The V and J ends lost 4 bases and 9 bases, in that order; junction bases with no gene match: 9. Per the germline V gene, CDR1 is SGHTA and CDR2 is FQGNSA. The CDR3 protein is CASSSGLAGALGIQYF. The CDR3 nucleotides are TGTGCCAGCAGCTCTGGACTAGCGGGGGCCCTCGGCATTCAGTACTTC.

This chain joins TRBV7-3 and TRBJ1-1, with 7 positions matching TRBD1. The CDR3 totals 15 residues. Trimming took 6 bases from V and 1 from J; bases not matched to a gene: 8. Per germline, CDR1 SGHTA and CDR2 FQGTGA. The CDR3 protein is CASRVRTGSNTEAFF. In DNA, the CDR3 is TGTGCCAGCAGGGTAAGGACAGGATCGAACACTGAAGCTTTCTTT.

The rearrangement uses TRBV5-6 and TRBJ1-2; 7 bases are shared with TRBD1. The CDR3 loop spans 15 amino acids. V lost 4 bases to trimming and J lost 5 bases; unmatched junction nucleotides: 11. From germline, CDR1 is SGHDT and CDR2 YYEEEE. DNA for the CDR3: TGTGCCAGCAGCCCGATATCAGACAGGGTATATGGCTACACCTTC. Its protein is CASSPISDRVYGYTF.

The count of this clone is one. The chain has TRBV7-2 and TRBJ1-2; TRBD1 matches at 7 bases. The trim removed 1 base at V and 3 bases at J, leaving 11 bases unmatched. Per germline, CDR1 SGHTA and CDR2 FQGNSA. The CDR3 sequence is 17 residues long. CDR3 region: CASSLGSGGFWDYGYTF. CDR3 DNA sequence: TGTGCCAGCAGCTTAGGGTCAGGGGGGTTTTGGGACTATGGCTACACCTTC.

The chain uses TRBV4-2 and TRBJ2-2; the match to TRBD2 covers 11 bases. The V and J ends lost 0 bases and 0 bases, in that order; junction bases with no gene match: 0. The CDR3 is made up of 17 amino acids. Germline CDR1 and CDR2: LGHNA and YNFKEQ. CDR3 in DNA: TGTGCCAGCAGCCAAGAGACTAGCGGGGCGAACACCGGGGAGCTGTTTTTT. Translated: CASSQETSGANTGELFF.

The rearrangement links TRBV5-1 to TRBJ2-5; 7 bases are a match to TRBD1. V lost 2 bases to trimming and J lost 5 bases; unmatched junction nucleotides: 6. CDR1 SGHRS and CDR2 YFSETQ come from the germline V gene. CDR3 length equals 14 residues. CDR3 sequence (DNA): TGCGCCAGCAGCTTTCAACAGGGGTTGGAGACCCAGTACTTC. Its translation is CASSFQQGLETQYF.

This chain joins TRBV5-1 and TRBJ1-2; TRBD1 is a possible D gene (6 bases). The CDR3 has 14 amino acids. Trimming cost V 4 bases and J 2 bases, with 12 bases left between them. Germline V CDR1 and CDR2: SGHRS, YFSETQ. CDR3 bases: TGCGCCAGCAGCCCGCTGGGGGCAAACTATGGCTACACCTTC. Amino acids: CASSPLGANYGYTF. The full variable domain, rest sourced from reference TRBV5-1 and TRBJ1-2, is KAGVTQTPRYLIKTRGQQVTLSCSPISGHRSVSWYQQTPGQGLQFLFEYFSETQRNKGNFPGRFSGRQFSNSRSEMNVSTLELGDSALYLCASSPLGANYGYTFGSGTRLTVV.

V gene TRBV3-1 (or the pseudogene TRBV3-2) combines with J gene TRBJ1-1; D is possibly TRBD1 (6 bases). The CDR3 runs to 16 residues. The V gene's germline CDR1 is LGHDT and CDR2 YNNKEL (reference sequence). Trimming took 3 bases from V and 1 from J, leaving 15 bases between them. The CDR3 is CASSQGGGHRNTEAFF. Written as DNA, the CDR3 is TGTGCCAGCAGCCAGGGGGGGGGACACCGGAACACTGAAGCTTTCTTT.

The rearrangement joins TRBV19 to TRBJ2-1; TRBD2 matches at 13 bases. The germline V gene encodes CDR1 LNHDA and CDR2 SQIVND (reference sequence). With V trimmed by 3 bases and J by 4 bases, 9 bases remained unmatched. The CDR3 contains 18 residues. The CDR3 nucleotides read TGTGCCAGTAGTATTCGGACTAGCGGGGGTGCTGCTTACAATGAGCAGTTCTTC. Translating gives CASSIRTSGGAAYNEQFF.

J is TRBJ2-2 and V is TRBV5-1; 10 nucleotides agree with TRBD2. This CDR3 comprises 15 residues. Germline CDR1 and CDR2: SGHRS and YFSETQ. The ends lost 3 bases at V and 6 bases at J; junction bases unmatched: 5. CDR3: CASSYQRGGPGELFF. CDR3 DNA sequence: TGCGCCAGCAGCTACCAGCGGGGGGGCCCCGGGGAGCTGTTTTTT.

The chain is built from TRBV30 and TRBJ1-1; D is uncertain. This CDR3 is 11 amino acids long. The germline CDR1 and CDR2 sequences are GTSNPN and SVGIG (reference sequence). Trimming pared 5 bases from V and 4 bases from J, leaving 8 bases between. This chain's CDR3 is CAWGASTEAFF. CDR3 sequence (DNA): TGTGCCTGGGGAGCGAGCACTGAAGCTTTCTTT.

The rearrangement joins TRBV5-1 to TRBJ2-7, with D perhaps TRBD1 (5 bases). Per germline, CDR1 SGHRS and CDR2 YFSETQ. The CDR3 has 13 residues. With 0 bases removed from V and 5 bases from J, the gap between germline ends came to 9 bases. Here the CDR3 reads CASSLAGFHEQYF. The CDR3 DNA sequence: TGCGCCAGCAGCTTGGCAGGGTTCCACGAGCAGTACTTC.

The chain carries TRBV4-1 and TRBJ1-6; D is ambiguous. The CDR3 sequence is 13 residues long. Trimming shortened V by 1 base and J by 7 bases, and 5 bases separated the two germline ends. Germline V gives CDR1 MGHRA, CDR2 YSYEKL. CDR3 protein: CASSQVRNSPLHF. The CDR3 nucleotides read TGCGCCAGCAGCCAAGTACGGAATTCACCCCTCCACTTT.

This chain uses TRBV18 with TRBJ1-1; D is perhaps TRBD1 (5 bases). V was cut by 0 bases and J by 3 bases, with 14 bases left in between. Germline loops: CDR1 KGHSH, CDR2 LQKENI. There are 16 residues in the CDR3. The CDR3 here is CASSPPGSGGYTEAFF. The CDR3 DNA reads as TGTGCCAGCTCACCACCGGGGTCCGGGGGGTACACTGAAGCTTTCTTT.

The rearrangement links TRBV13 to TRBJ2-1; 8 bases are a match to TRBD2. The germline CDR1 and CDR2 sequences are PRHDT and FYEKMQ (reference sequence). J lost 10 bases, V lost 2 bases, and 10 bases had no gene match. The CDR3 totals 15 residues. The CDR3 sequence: CASSLRRGALDEQFF. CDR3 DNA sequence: TGTGCCAGCAGCTTAAGGCGGGGGGCCCTGGACGAGCAGTTCTTC. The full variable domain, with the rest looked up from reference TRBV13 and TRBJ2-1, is AAGVIQSPRHLIKEKRETATLKCYPIPRHDTVYWYQQGPGQDPQFLISFYEKMQSDKGSIPDRFSAQQFSDYHSELNMSSLELGDSALYFCASSLRRGALDEQFFGPGTRLTVL.

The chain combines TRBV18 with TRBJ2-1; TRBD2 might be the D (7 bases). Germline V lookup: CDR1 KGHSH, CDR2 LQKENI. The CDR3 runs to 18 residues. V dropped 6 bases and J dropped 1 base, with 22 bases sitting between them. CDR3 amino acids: CASSQMKAGAESYNEQFF. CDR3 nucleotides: TGTGCCAGCTCCCAAATGAAGGCGGGGGCCGAGTCCTACAATGAGCAGTTCTTC.

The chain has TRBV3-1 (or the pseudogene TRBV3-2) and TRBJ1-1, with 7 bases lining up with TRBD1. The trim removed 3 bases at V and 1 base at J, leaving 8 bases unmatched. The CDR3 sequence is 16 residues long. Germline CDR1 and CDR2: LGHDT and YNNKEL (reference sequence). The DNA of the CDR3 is TGTGCCAGCAGCCATCGGCGCCGACAGGGGAACACTGAAGCTTTCTTT. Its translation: CASSHRRRQGNTEAFF.

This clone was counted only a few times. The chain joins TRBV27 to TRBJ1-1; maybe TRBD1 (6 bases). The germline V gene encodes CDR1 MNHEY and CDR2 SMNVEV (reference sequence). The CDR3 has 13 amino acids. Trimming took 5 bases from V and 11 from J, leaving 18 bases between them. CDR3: CASSLPGGAEAFF. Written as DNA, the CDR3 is TGTGCCAGCAGTCTCCCGGGGGGGGCGGAGGCTTTCTTT.

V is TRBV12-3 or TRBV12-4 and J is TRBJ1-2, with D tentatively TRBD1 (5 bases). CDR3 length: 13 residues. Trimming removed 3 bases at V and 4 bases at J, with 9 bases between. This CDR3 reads CASSFDRLYGYTF. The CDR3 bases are TGTGCCAGCAGTTTCGACAGACTCTATGGCTACACCTTC.

The CDR3 coding sequence is TGTGCCAGCAGACCAGGGGCAGGAAACACCATATATTTT. This translates into CASRPGAGNTIYF. This rearrangement joins TRBV12-3 or TRBV12-4 to TRBJ1-3; a possible D gene is TRBD1 (6 bases). The CDR3 is 13 amino acids. V gave up 6 bases and J gave up 4 bases, with 10 bases separating them.

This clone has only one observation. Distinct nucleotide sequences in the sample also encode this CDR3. This CDR3 reads CASRETGSGNTIYF. CDR3 in DNA: TGTGCCAGCAGAGAGACAGGGTCTGGAAACACCATATATTTT. The V call is TRBV6-5, the J call TRBJ1-3; 7 bases agree with TRBD1. CDR1 MNHEY and CDR2 SVGAGI come from the germline V gene. With 6 bases clipped from V and 1 base from J, the junction kept 3 bases outside the gene matches. This CDR3 comprises 14 residues.

This chain's CDR3 is CASSAEGGYTNQPQHF. In DNA, the CDR3 is TGTGCCAGCAGCGCTGAGGGGGGGTATACCAATCAGCCCCAGCATTTT. The gene calls are TRBV7-8 and TRBJ1-5; D is perhaps TRBD1 (6 bases). Germline assignment: CDR1 SGHVS and CDR2 FQNEAQ. The CDR3 is 16 residues long. Between the trimmed V and J ends, which lost 5 bases and 3 bases, there was a span of 17 bases.

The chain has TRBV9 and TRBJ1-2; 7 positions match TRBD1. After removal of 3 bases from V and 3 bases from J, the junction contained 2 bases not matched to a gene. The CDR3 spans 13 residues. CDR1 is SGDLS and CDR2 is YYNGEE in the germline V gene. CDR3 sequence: CASSEGADYGYTF. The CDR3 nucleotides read TGTGCCAGCAGCGAGGGGGCTGACTATGGCTACACCTTC.